The T cell receptor beta chain described here comes from a study of blood T cell repertoires in COVID-19. About the study: The United States, Italy and Spain were the sources of the acute and convalescent COVID-19 samples. The analysed material was cDNA or gDNA that came from T cells, B-cell-depleted T cells, or PBMCs.

Trimming removed 5 bases from V and 3 bases from J; junction bases left unmatched: 2. The CDR3 is made up of 13 amino acids. Germline V gene sequence: CDR1 SEHNR, CDR2 FQNEAQ (reference sequence). In the study's own analysis: The authors estimated nucleated cell counts from reference gene primer amplification. Only in-frame clones appear in the TCRdb table, and some are missing; sequencing was by immunoSEQ multiplex PCR. The D gene and trimming were derived from the DNA, and the V and J assignments and clone size from that table. Of some 83,000 clones in the sample, roughly 90% are singletons; the top ten hold approximately 17%.

This clonotype originated in a man at least 80 years old in a cohort sampled during active COVID-19. J is TRBJ2-7 and V is TRBV7-9, with 9 nucleotides matching TRBD1. Sequenced material: peripheral blood. This chain's CDR3 is CASSGTGFYEQYF. CDR3 nucleotide sequence: TGTGCCAGCAGCGGGACAGGGTTCTACGAGCAGTACTTC. Together with reference TRBV7-9 and TRBJ2-7, the CDR3 gives the full variable domain: DTGVSQNPRHKITKRGQNVTFRCDPISEHNRLYWYRQTLGQGPEFLTYFQNEAQLEKSRLLSDRFSAERPKGSFSTLEIQRTEQGDSAMYLCASSGTGFYEQYFGPGTRLTVT.